Below, 18 T cell receptor beta chains from the same sample are listed, as sequenced in a study of cytotoxic CD8 clonotypes in ibrutinib-treated CLL. TCRdb's copy holds only in-frame clones and misses some; the assay was immunoSEQ multiplex PCR. The profile shows about 89,000 clones, around 80% of them singletons. The sample here was PBMCs, taken after 12 months of ibrutinib treatment. All receptors come from a human donor with chronic lymphocytic leukemia.

The rearrangement joins TRBV7-2 to TRBJ2-7, with 8 positions matching TRBD2. J gave up 4 bases and V 4 bases, and 3 bases lay outside the gene matches. Per germline, CDR1 SGHTA and CDR2 FQGNSA. The CDR3 contains 13 residues. The chain's CDR3 is CASSYAGGYEQYF. The CDR3 DNA follows: TGTGCCAGCAGCTACGCGGGGGGTTACGAGCAGTACTTC.

The genes are TRBV7-8 and TRBJ1-1; 7 nucleotides agree with TRBD1. Unmatched junction bases numbered 3, after V lost 1 base and J lost 1 base. Germline lookup yields CDR1 SGHVS and CDR2 FQNEAQ. CDR3 length equals 15 residues. CDR3 nucleotides: TGTGCCAGCAGCTTAGAAGGGGGCGGGAACACTGAAGCTTTCTTT. Encoded protein: CASSLEGGGNTEAFF.

This sequence joins TRBV6-6 and TRBJ2-7, with 7 nucleotides matching TRBD1. Germline CDR1 MNHNY, CDR2 SVGAGI (reference sequence). This CDR3 contains 15 residues. J was trimmed by 3 bases and V by 0 bases; bases with no gene match: 5. CDR3 in DNA: TGTGCCAGCAGTTACTCAGAGGGGGCGGTCTACGAGCAGTACTTC. Translation gives CASSYSEGAVYEQYF.

Notes on this clone: Germline and junction disagree at one end, which may indicate a read error. The J gene is TRBJ2-7, the V gene TRBV7-9, with a weak D call TRBD2 (6 bases). CDR1 and CDR2 (germline): SEHNR, FQNEAQ (reference sequence). This CDR3 has 14 residues. Written as DNA, the CDR3 is TGTGCCAGCAGCTTAGCAGTTTCGGAGGGCAGGGAGGACTTC. Translated, it gives CASSLAVSEGREDF.

The chain combines TRBV5-8 with TRBJ1-2; D might be TRBD1 (6 bases). Germline V gene data show CDR1 as SGHTS and CDR2 as YDEGEE. The CDR3 length is 15 residues. The ends were cut back, 3 bases at V and 4 bases at J, with 16 bases in the middle. In DNA, the CDR3 is TGTGCCAGCAGCTCTATAGGGGGGGCCGGCTATGGCTACACCTTC. Translation gives CASSSIGGAGYGYTF.

The V call is TRBV5-4, the J call TRBJ2-1, with TRBD2 matching over 12 bases. The ends lost 10 bases at V and 0 bases at J; junction bases unmatched: 8. The CDR3 runs to 16 residues. Per the germline V gene, CDR1 is SGHNT and CDR2 is YYREEE (reference sequence). The CDR3 coding sequence is TGTGCCCTGACTAGCGGGGGCCCGAGCTCCTACAATGAGCAGTTCTTC. Translation: CALTSGGPSSYNEQFF.

As concerns this clone: The same CDR3 can be traced to other DNA sequences in this sample. The chain has TRBV5-5 and TRBJ2-5; D is undetermined. The V end was cut by 1 base, the J end by 5 bases, with 3 bases between. The CDR3 has 11 residues. Germline CDR1 and CDR2: SGHKS and YYEKEE (reference sequence). CDR3 region: CASSLTETQYF. In DNA, the CDR3 is TGTGCCAGCAGCTTGACGGAGACCCAGTACTTC.

The V and J genes are TRBV30 and TRBJ1-4, with D possibly being TRBD1 (6 bases). The CDR3 covers 16 residues. Germline CDR1 is GTSNPN and CDR2 is SVGIG (reference sequence). The V gene lost 4 bases and the J gene lost 6 bases, with 21 bases spanning the gap. The CDR3 region is CAWTGQPNIRDEKLFF. CDR3 DNA sequence: TGTGCCTGGACTGGACAGCCTAACATTCGGGATGAAAAACTGTTTTTT.

This chain uses TRBV10-2 with TRBJ1-2, with D maybe TRBD1 (5 bases). This CDR3 has 11 amino acids. Trimming took 2 bases from V and 7 from J, leaving 5 bases between them. Germline-derived CDR1 and CDR2 are WSHSY and SAAADI. Here the CDR3 reads CASSETGGYTF. As DNA, the CDR3 is TGCGCCAGCAGTGAGACAGGTGGCTACACCTTC.

About this clone itself: Other DNA sequences in the sample encode the same CDR3. V is TRBV30 and J is TRBJ1-1; 9 bases line up with TRBD1. Germline V gives CDR1 GTSNPN, CDR2 SVGIG (reference sequence). V lost 4 bases to trimming and J lost 1 base; unmatched junction nucleotides: 1. The CDR3 consists of 13 residues. The CDR3: CAWTGQGNTEAFF. The CDR3 coding sequence is TGTGCCTGGACGGGACAGGGGAACACTGAAGCTTTCTTT.

Written as DNA, the CDR3 is TGTGCCAGCAGAGGGCCGGAGGGGTATGGCTACACCTTC. Translated: CASRGPEGYGYTF. The chain is built from TRBV6-5 and TRBJ1-2; TRBD1 might be the D (5 bases). Trimming shortened V by 6 bases and J by 5 bases, and 13 bases separated the two germline ends. CDR1 is MNHEY and CDR2 is SVGAGI in the germline V gene. CDR3 size: 13 residues.

V usage is TRBV27 and J usage is TRBJ2-3; no firm D call. This CDR3 is 12 amino acids long. Germline CDR1 MNHEY, CDR2 SMNVEV (reference sequence). V was cut by 4 bases and J by 6 bases, with 8 bases left in between. CDR3: CASSSPGDTQYF. The CDR3 region has the DNA TGTGCCAGCAGTTCCCCCGGGGATACGCAGTATTTT.

This clone was found a few times. The J gene is TRBJ2-7, the V gene TRBV29-1; D possibly corresponds to TRBD1 (5 bases). Germline lookup yields CDR1 SQVTM and CDR2 ANQGSEA. The CDR3 has 13 residues. Trimming took off 7 bases at V and 5 bases at J, with 18 bases between the two ends. CDR3 in DNA: TGCAGCGCTGGGGCCTTGGTAGGCCACGAGCAGTACTTC. It yields the protein CSAGALVGHEQYF.

This clone occurred once. Other DNA variants within this sample encode the same CDR3. The rearrangement joins TRBV5-6 to TRBJ1-3; D is unclear. The CDR3 has 12 amino acids. The V gene lost 4 bases and the J gene lost 4 bases, with 6 bases spanning the gap. In germline, CDR1 is SGHDT, CDR2 YYEEEE. CDR3 nucleotide sequence: TGTGCCAGCAGCACGTCCGGAAACACCATATATTTT. It encodes CASSTSGNTIYF.

V and J are TRBV7-9 and TRBJ1-2; D remains unclear. From germline, CDR1 is SEHNR and CDR2 FQNEAQ (reference sequence). Deletions cut 5 bases from V and 0 bases from J, with 13 bases between. This CDR3 has 15 residues. The CDR3 nucleotides read TGTGCCAGCAGCCTAACAACGGGAACTAACTATGGCTACACCTTC. Translating gives CASSLTTGTNYGYTF.

The genes are TRBV6-6 and TRBJ1-2; TRBD1 aligns across 8 bases. Germline V gives CDR1 MNHNY, CDR2 SVGAGI (reference sequence). The V and J ends lost 5 bases and 2 bases, in that order; junction bases with no gene match: 7. The CDR3 covers 15 residues. The CDR3 nucleotides read TGTGCCAGCAGTCCCGCAGGGGGCCCGAACTATGGCTACACCTTC. Amino acids: CASSPAGGPNYGYTF.

The chain links TRBV4-1 to TRBJ2-6, with D hard to call. Trimming cost V 8 bases and J 3 bases, with 8 bases left between them. CDR1 MGHRA and CDR2 YSYEKL come from the germline V gene. The CDR3 extends over 13 amino acids. CDR3 residues: CASVASGANVLTF. The CDR3 coding sequence is TGCGCCAGCGTGGCCAGTGGGGCCAACGTCCTGACTTTC.

V and J are TRBV6-5 and TRBJ1-2; 9 bases map to TRBD1. This CDR3 is built from 14 residues. The trim removed 0 bases at V and 7 bases at J, leaving 3 bases unmatched. CDR1 and CDR2 (germline): MNHEY, SVGAGI. CDR3 sequence: CASSYSGQGRGYTF. The CDR3, as DNA: TGTGCCAGCAGTTACTCGGGACAGGGTCGTGGCTACACCTTC.